A single sample gave rise to the 3 T cell receptor beta chains below, sequenced in a study of T-cell reconstitution after alpha-beta-depleted transplantation in children. Unique molecular identifiers featured in how the TCRbeta library was prepared. TCRdb independently ran MiXCR on the PCR reads; one entry per CDR3 protein. The repertoire has hundreds of thousands of distinct CDR3 sequences, around 10% of them found once; the top ten carry 5% to 7%. Source: PBMCs from the stem cell graft donor, taken from the stem cell graft. The source is a human donor who donated a stem cell graft to a child with acute lymphoblastic leukemia.

The rearrangement uses TRBV11-3 and TRBJ1-1; D not certain. The CDR3 spans 13 residues. Germline CDR1 and CDR2: SGHNT and YENEEA. Trimming took off 5 bases at V and 3 bases at J, with 10 bases between the two ends. CDR3 amino acids: CASSLHEDTEAFF. The CDR3, as DNA: TGTGCCAGCAGCCTCCACGAGGACACTGAAGCTTTCTTT.

This clonotype was seen ten or more times. The chain joins TRBV29-1 to TRBJ2-1; D remains unclear. The germline CDR1 and CDR2 sequences are SQVTM and ANQGSEA. The CDR3 runs to 14 residues. The V end was cut by 3 bases, the J end by 4 bases, with 13 bases between. The CDR3 spells CSVDSEIPYNEQFF. DNA for the CDR3: TGCAGCGTTGACTCTGAAATACCTTACAATGAGCAGTTCTTC.

This clonotype was detected ten times or more. The genes are TRBV2 and TRBJ1-1; maybe TRBD1 (6 bases). CDR3 size: 14 residues. The germline gives CDR1 SNHLY, CDR2 FYNNEI. Trimming shortened V by 5 bases and J by 0 bases, and 10 bases separated the two germline ends. CDR3 coding DNA: TGTGCCAGCAGTTTAACAGGGATGAACACTGAAGCTTTCTTT. Translating gives CASSLTGMNTEAFF.